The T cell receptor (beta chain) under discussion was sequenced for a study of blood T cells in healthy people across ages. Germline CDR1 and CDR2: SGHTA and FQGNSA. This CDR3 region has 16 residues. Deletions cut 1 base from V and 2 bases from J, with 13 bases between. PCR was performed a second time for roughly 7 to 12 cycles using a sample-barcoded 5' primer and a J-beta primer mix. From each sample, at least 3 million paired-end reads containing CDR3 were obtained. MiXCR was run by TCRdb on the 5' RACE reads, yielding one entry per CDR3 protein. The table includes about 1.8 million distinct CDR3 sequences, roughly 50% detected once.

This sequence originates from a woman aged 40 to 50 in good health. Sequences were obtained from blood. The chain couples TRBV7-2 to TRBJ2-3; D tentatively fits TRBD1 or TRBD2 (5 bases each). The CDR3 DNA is TGTGCCAGCAGCTTAGGAGGGGCCCTATTCACAGATACGCAGTATTTT. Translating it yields CASSLGGALFTDTQYF.